This T cell receptor beta chain came from a study of CD8+ T cells in alopecia areata. Germline V CDR1 and CDR2: SQVTM, ANQGSEA. The CDR3 has 13 amino acids. V shed 6 bases and J shed 4 bases, with 13 bases lying between them. RNA was extracted and reverse transcribed into cDNA as the sequencing template. Assay used: immunoSEQ multiplex PCR; TCRdb lists only in-frame clones, some missing. Of about 140,000 clones listed, approximately 60% were seen once; the top ten hold approximately 4.8%. This receptor was obtained from a human donor in good health. The sequenced sample was CD4+ T cells sorted from blood. The V gene is TRBV29-1, the J gene TRBJ2-4; D possibly corresponds to TRBD2 (6 bases). The CDR3 sequence: CSVTFGGKNIQYF. The CDR3 DNA reads as TGCAGCGTGACATTCGGGGGAAAAAACATTCAGTACTTC.